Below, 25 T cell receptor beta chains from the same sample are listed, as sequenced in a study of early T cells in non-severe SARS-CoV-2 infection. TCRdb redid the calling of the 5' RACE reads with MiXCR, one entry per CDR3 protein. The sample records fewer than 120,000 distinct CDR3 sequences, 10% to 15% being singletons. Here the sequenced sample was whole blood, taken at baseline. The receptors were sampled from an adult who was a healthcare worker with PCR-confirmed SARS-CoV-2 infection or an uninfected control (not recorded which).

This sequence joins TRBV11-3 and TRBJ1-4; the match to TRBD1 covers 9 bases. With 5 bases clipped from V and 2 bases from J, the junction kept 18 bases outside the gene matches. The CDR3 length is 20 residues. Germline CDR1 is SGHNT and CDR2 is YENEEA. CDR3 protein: CASSTRTGVVLRRTNEKLFF. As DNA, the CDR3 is TGTGCCAGCAGCACGAGGACAGGGGTCGTCTTGAGACGGACTAATGAAAAACTGTTTTTT.

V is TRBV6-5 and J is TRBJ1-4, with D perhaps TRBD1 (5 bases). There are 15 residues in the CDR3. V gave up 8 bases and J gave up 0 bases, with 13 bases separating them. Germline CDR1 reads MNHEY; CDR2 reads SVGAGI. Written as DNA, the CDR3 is TGTGCCAGCCGCCCGGGGGTGGCAACTAATGAAAAACTGTTTTTT. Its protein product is CASRPGVATNEKLFF.

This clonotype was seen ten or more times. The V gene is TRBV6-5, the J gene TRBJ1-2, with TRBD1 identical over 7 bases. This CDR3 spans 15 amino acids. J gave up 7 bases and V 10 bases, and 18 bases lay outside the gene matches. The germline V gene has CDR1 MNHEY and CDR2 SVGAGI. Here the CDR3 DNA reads TGTGCCACCTCTTTAGGGGGACAGAGGTTGTCTGGCTACACCTTC. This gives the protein CATSLGGQRLSGYTF.

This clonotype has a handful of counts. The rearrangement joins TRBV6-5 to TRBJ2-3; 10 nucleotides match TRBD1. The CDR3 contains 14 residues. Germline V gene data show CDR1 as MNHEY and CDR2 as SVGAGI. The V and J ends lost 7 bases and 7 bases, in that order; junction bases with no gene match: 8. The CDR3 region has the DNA TGTGCCAGCACCGGACAGGGGGATACACATACGCAGTATTTT. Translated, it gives CASTGQGDTHTQYF.

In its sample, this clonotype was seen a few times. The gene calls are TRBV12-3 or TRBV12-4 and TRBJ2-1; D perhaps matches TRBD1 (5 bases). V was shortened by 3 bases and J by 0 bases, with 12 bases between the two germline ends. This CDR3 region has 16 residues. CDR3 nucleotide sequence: TGTGCCAGCAGTTTTTACAGGTCCAGCTCCTACAATGAGCAGTTCTTC. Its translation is CASSFYRSSSYNEQFF.

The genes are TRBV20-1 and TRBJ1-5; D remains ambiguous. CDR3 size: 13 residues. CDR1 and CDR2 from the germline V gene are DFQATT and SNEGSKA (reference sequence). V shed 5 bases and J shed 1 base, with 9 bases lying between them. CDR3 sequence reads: CSASKDSNQPQHF. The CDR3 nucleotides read TGCAGTGCTTCCAAGGACAGCAATCAGCCCCAGCATTTT.

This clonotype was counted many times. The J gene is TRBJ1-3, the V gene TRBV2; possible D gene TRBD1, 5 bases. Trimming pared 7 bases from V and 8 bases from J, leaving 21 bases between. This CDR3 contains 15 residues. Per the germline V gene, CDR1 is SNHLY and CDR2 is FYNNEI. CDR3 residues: CASNIERGAGYTIYF. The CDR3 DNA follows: TGTGCCAGCAACATCGAGCGGGGAGCAGGGTACACCATATATTTT.

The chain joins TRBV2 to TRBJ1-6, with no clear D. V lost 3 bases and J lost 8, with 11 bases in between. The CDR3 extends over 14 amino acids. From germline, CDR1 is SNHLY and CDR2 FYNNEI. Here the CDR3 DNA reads TGTGCCAGCAGTGACGGGAGCGGTCATTCACCCCTCCACTTT. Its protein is CASSDGSGHSPLHF.

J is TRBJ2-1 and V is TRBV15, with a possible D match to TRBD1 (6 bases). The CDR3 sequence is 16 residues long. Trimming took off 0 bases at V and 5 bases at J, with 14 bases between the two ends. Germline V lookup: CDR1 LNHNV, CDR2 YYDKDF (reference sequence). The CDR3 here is CATSRDVRGGNNEQFF. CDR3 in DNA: TGTGCCACCAGCAGAGATGTCAGGGGCGGAAACAATGAGCAGTTCTTC.

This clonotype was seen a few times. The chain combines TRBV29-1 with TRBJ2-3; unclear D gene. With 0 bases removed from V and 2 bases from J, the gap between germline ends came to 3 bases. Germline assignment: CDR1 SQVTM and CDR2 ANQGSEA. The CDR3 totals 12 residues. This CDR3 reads CSVEDYTDTQYF. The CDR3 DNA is TGCAGCGTTGAAGATTACACAGATACGCAGTATTTT.

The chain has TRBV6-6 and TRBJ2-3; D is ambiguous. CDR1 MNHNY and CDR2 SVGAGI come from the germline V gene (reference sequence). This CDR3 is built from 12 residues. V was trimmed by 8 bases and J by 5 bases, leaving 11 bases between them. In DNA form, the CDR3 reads TGTGCCAGCTACGAGGTTCTAGATACGCAGTATTTT. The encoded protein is CASYEVLDTQYF.

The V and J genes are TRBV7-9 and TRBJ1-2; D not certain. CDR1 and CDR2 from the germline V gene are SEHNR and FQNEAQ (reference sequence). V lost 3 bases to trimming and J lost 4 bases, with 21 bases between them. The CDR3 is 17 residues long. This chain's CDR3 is CASSFDKVPSVRYGYTF. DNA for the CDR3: TGTGCCAGCAGCTTCGACAAGGTACCATCCGTGCGCTATGGCTACACCTTC. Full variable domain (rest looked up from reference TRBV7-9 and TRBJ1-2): DTGVSQNPRHKITKRGQNVTFRCDPISEHNRLYWYRQTLGQGPEFLTYFQNEAQLEKSRLLSDRFSAERPKGSFSTLEIQRTEQGDSAMYLCASSFDKVPSVRYGYTFGSGTRLTVV.

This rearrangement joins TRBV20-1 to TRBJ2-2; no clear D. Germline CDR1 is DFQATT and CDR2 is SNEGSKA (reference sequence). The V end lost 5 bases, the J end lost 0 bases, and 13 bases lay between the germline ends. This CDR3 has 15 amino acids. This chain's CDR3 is CSAWSIATNTGELFF. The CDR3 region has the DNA TGCAGTGCTTGGTCCATAGCTACGAACACCGGGGAGCTGTTTTTT.

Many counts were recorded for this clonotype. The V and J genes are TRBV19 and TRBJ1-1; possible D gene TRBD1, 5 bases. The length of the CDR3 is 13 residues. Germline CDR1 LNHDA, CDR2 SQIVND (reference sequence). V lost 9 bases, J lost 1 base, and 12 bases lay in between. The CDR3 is CASSRGRNTEAFF. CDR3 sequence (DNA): TGTGCCAGCTCACGGGGACGGAACACTGAAGCTTTCTTT.

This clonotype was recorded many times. CDR3 coding DNA: TGTGCCAGCAGTGAGATGGGACAGCCCGGATATGGCTACACCTTC. This encodes CASSEMGQPGYGYTF. V usage is TRBV2 and J usage is TRBJ1-2, with 7 bases matching TRBD1. The J segment lost 5 bases and the V segment lost 3 bases, leaving 9 bases of the junction unmatched. CDR3 length: 15 residues. The germline V gene has CDR1 SNHLY and CDR2 FYNNEI.

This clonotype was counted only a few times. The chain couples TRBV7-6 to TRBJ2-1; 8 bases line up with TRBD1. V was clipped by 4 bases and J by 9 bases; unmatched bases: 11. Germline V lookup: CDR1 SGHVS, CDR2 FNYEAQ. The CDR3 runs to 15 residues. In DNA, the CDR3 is TGTGCCAGCAGCTCGACAGGGGTGGTTGCTAGTGAGCAGTTCTTC. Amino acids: CASSSTGVVASEQFF.

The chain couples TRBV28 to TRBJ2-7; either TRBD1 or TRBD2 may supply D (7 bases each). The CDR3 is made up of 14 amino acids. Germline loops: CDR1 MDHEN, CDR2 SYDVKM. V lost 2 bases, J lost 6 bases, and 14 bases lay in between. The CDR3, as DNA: TGTGCCAGCAGTTTAATTGACAGGGAGGGCGAGCAGTACTTC. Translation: CASSLIDREGEQYF. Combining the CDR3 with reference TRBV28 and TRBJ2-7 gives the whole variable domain DVKVTQSSRYLVKRTGEKVFLECVQDMDHENMFWYRQDPGLGLRLIYFSYDVKMKEKGDIPEGYSVSREKKERFSLILESASTNQTSMYLCASSLIDREGEQYFGPGTRLTVT.

CDR3 protein: CASSQVVADTQYF. The CDR3 DNA reads TGTGCCAGCAGCCAAGTGGTCGCAGATACGCAGTATTTT. The rearrangement joins TRBV3-1 to TRBJ2-3; D gene unclear. V was cut by 1 base and J by 4 bases, with 6 bases left in between. Germline V gene lookup returns CDR1 LGHDT and CDR2 YNNKEL (reference sequence). This CDR3 spans 13 amino acids.

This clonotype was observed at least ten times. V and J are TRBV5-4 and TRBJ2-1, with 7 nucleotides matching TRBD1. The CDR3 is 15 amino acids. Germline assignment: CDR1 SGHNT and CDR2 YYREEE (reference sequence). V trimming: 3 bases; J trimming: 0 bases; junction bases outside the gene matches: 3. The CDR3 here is CASSSRQGSYNEQFF. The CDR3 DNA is TGTGCCAGCAGCTCCAGACAGGGCTCCTACAATGAGCAGTTCTTC.

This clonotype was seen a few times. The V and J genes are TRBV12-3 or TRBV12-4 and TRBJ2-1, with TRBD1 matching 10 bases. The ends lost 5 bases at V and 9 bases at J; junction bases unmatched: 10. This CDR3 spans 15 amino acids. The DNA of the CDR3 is TGTGCCAGCAGTCCCCGGGACAGGGGATTAGGTGAGCAGTTCTTC. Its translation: CASSPRDRGLGEQFF.

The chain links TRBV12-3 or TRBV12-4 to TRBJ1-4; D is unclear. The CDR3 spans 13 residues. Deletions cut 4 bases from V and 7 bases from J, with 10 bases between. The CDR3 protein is CASSWHVGEKLFF. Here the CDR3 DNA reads TGTGCCAGCAGTTGGCACGTAGGTGAAAAACTGTTTTTT.

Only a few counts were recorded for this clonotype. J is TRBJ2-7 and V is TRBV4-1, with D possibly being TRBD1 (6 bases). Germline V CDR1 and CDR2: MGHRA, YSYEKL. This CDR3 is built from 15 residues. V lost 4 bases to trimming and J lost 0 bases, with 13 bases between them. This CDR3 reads CASSPIQGSSYEQYF. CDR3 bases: TGCGCCAGCAGCCCGATTCAGGGGAGCTCCTACGAGCAGTACTTC.

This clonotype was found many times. CDR3 DNA sequence: TGCGCCAGCAGCGTGGGACAGCGGGAAGCTTTCTTT. Its protein is CASSVGQREAFF. The chain employs TRBV5-1 and TRBJ1-1; TRBD1 matches 7 bases. CDR1 is SGHRS, CDR2 YFSETQ, per germline. This CDR3 has 12 residues. The junction had 5 bases not matched to a gene; V was cut back by 4 bases and J by 8 bases.

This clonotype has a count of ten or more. CDR3 sequence: CASRETGLNTEAFF. CDR3 nucleotides: TGTGCCAGCAGAGAGACAGGGTTGAACACTGAAGCTTTCTTT. The chain recombines TRBV6-6 with TRBJ1-1; 7 nucleotides align to TRBD1. V was clipped by 6 bases and J by 0 bases; unmatched bases: 4. The CDR3 extends over 14 amino acids. Germline V gives CDR1 MNHNY, CDR2 SVGAGI (reference sequence).

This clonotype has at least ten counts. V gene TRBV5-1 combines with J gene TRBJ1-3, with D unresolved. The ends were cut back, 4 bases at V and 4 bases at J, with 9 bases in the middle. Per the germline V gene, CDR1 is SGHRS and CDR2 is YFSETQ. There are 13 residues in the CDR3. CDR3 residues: CASSPDPGNTIYF. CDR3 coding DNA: TGCGCCAGCAGCCCCGACCCCGGAAACACCATATATTTT.